The 22 T cell receptor beta chains in this list originate from one sample, sequenced in a study of blood T cell repertoires in COVID-19. Using immunoSEQ multiplex PCR, the repertoire was profiled, and TCRdb retains in-frame clones only, with some absent. The repertoire has a few hundred thousand clones, around 81% of them found once; the top ten carry around 4%. The specimen was PBMCs or T cells enriched from blood (not recorded which). These receptors originate from a man between 25 and 39 years old with acute COVID-19.

The V gene is TRBV4-1, the J gene TRBJ1-2; the D is unclear. Germline V gene lookup returns CDR1 MGHRA and CDR2 YSYEKL. The V and J ends lost 2 bases and 2 bases respectively, with 12 bases between them. This CDR3 is 15 amino acids long. The CDR3 DNA reads TGCGCCAGCAGCCAAACTGCAGCGGGGAACTATGGCTACACCTTC. Amino acids: CASSQTAAGNYGYTF.

The rearrangement joins TRBV15 to TRBJ2-1; 14 bases are a match to TRBD2. Germline CDR1 reads LNHNV; CDR2 reads YYDKDF (reference sequence). The length of the CDR3 is 15 residues. J gave up 7 bases and V 1 base, and 0 bases lay outside the gene matches. The DNA for the CDR3 is TGTGCCACCAGCAGAGGGACTAGCGGGGGGAATGAGCAGTTCTTC. This gives the protein CATSRGTSGGNEQFF.

The gene calls are TRBV12-5 and TRBJ2-7; 7 bases line up with TRBD1. V lost 1 base, J lost 4 bases, and 13 bases stayed unmatched. This CDR3 is built from 17 residues. Germline lookup yields CDR1 LGHNT and CDR2 FRNRAP. CDR3 sequence (DNA): TGTGCTAGTGGTTTGGCACTACAGGGGCGGGCGAGTTACGAGCAGTACTTC. Amino acids: CASGLALQGRASYEQYF.

The chain has TRBV4-1 and TRBJ2-1; maybe TRBD2 (7 bases). This CDR3 has 15 residues. From germline, CDR1 is MGHRA and CDR2 YSYEKL. Trimming took 4 bases from V and 4 from J, leaving 14 bases between them. CDR3 DNA sequence: TGCGCCAGCAGCCCCTTGGAGGGGGGGTACAATGAGCAGTTCTTC. Translating gives CASSPLEGGYNEQFF.

The chain is built from TRBV2 and TRBJ2-5; 10 bases align to TRBD1. From germline, CDR1 is SNHLY and CDR2 FYNNEI. The length of the CDR3 is 14 residues. Trimming at V came to 6 bases and at J to 6 bases, leaving 7 bases not matched to a gene. CDR3 sequence: CASSPDRGQKTQYF. DNA for the CDR3: TGTGCCAGCAGCCCAGACAGGGGGCAGAAGACCCAGTACTTC.

The chain couples TRBV5-5 to TRBJ2-2; D is possibly TRBD2 (7 bases). V lost 3 bases, J lost 8 bases, and 14 bases lay in between. The germline V gene encodes CDR1 SGHKS and CDR2 YYEKEE (reference sequence). This CDR3 is built from 14 residues. For the CDR3, the DNA is TGTGCCAGCAGCTGGGGAGGGGGACTGGGGGAGCTGTTTTTT. Translation gives CASSWGGGLGELFF.

V and J are TRBV5-6 and TRBJ2-5; the match to TRBD2 covers 11 bases. The V gene's germline CDR1 is SGHDT and CDR2 YYEEEE. The trim removed 2 bases at V and 5 bases at J, leaving 8 bases unmatched. This CDR3 is 16 amino acids long. The CDR3 coding sequence is TGTGCCAGCAGCTTTAGACTAGCGGGGTCCTGGGAGACCCAGTACTTC. As protein: CASSFRLAGSWETQYF.

The genes are TRBV5-1 and TRBJ2-5, with D unresolved. Germline V CDR1 and CDR2: SGHRS, YFSETQ. V lost 8 bases and J lost 2, with 13 bases in between. This CDR3 region has 13 residues. The CDR3 is CASQERVQETQYF. The CDR3 DNA is TGCGCCAGTCAAGAGAGAGTACAAGAGACCCAGTACTTC.

The chain recombines TRBV24-1 with TRBJ2-6; no reliable D call. Trimming cost V 5 bases and J 8 bases, with 18 bases left between them. Germline lookup yields CDR1 KGHDR and CDR2 SFDVKD. The CDR3 length is 16 residues. For the CDR3, the DNA is TGTGCCACCAGTGTCGAAGAAGAGGTTGATTCCAACGTCCTGACTTTC. Its translation is CATSVEEEVDSNVLTF.

The chain joins TRBV18 to TRBJ2-3; 10 bases agree with TRBD1. V gave up 5 bases and J gave up 4 bases; unmatched junction bases: 6. Germline V gene data show CDR1 as KGHSH and CDR2 as LQKENI. CDR3 length equals 15 residues. The CDR3: CASSTDRGRSDTQYF. CDR3 sequence (DNA): TGTGCCAGCTCAACCGACAGGGGGCGATCAGATACGCAGTATTTT.

The rearrangement links TRBV19 to TRBJ1-1; D is ambiguous. Germline CDR1 reads LNHDA; CDR2 reads SQIVND (reference sequence). The CDR3 consists of 14 residues. Trimming removed 6 bases from V and 0 bases from J, with 11 bases in between. Here the CDR3 DNA reads TGTGCCAGTAGAAAGGCACAGATGAACACTGAAGCTTTCTTT. It codes for CASRKAQMNTEAFF.

The chain links TRBV15 to TRBJ2-2; tentative D call: TRBD1 (5 bases). Germline-derived CDR1 and CDR2 are LNHNV and YYDKDF (reference sequence). The CDR3 loop spans 13 amino acids. V was shortened by 3 bases and J by 4 bases, with 6 bases between the two germline ends. The CDR3 DNA follows: TGTGCCACCAGCAGGGACATCACCGGGGAGCTGTTTTTT. Amino acids: CATSRDITGELFF.

This sequence joins TRBV9 and TRBJ2-7, with 7 bases aligning to TRBD2. The CDR3 is made up of 13 amino acids. Germline CDR1 and CDR2: SGDLS and YYNGEE. The J segment lost 4 bases and the V segment lost 0 bases, leaving 1 base of the junction unmatched. The chain's CDR3 is CASSVGEGYEQYF. In DNA form, the CDR3 reads TGTGCCAGCAGCGTAGGGGAGGGGTACGAGCAGTACTTC.

J is TRBJ2-7 and V is TRBV5-5; TRBD1 might be the D (7 bases). The V end lost 0 bases, the J end lost 2 bases, and 12 bases lay between the germline ends. The V gene's germline CDR1 is SGHKS and CDR2 YYEKEE (reference sequence). The CDR3 consists of 15 residues. CDR3 bases: TGTGCCAGCAGCTTGGACGCAGGGGGGCCCTACGAGCAGTACTTC. Its protein product is CASSLDAGGPYEQYF.

This clone was counted between two and nine times. The genes are TRBV6-1 and TRBJ1-5, with 7 bases fitting TRBD1. This CDR3 has 15 residues. The V gene's germline CDR1 is MNHNS and CDR2 SASEGT. The ends lost 1 base at V and 7 bases at J; junction bases unmatched: 7. CDR3 sequence (DNA): TGTGCCAGCAGTGAAGGACAGGGCCCCAGGCAGCCCCAGCATTTT. Protein: CASSEGQGPRQPQHF.

V usage is TRBV27 and J usage is TRBJ1-1; D possibly corresponds to TRBD1 (5 bases). Trimming pared 10 bases from V and 0 bases from J, leaving 12 bases between. Looked up from germline, CDR1 is MNHEY and CDR2 is SMNVEV (reference sequence). CDR3 length equals 13 residues. CDR3 sequence reads: CATRGAMNTEAFF. For the CDR3, the DNA is TGTGCCACCAGAGGGGCGATGAACACTGAAGCTTTCTTT.

This chain uses TRBV28 with TRBJ2-7, with D possibly TRBD2 on 6 matching bases. Germline loops: CDR1 MDHEN, CDR2 SYDVKM. The CDR3 extends over 13 amino acids. The V end lost 6 bases, the J end lost 4 bases, and 13 bases lay between the germline ends. The CDR3 region is CASRSVGGYEQYF. In DNA, the CDR3 is TGTGCCAGCAGGTCCGTCGGGGGTTACGAGCAGTACTTC.

The genes are TRBV27 and TRBJ1-1; D remains unclear. From germline, CDR1 is MNHEY and CDR2 SMNVEV (reference sequence). Trimming stripped 6 bases from V and 1 base from J, with 9 bases between. The CDR3 is 13 amino acids. CDR3 in DNA: TGTGCCAGCAGAACTACTAGGAACACTGAAGCTTTCTTT. Residues: CASRTTRNTEAFF.

This sequence joins TRBV13 and TRBJ1-2; D might be TRBD1 (5 bases). Trimming shortened V by 5 bases and J by 5 bases, and 15 bases separated the two germline ends. The CDR3 length is 14 residues. The germline V gene encodes CDR1 PRHDT and CDR2 FYEKMQ (reference sequence). Here the CDR3 reads CASSLRGSGYGYTF. CDR3 DNA: TGTGCCAGCAGCCTCCGGGGGAGCGGTTATGGCTACACCTTC.

This chain links TRBV28 with TRBJ1-2; possibly TRBD1 for D (6 bases). Between the trimmed V and J ends, which lost 7 bases and 7 bases, there was a span of 28 bases. Germline assignment: CDR1 MDHEN and CDR2 SYDVKM. The length of the CDR3 is 17 residues. The CDR3 nucleotides are TGTGCCAGCATCCGGCGGTCAGGGGAGGGCTCGTTCGGTGGCTACACCTTC. This gives the protein CASIRRSGEGSFGGYTF.

V and J are TRBV3-1 (or the pseudogene TRBV3-2) and TRBJ1-6, with a possible D match to TRBD1 (6 bases). V was pared by 1 base and J by 10 bases, with 23 bases between. The CDR3 extends over 18 amino acids. Per germline, CDR1 LGHDT and CDR2 YNNKEL (reference sequence). CDR3 region: CASSQGTARRALGSPLHF. The CDR3 DNA reads TGTGCCAGCAGCCAAGGGACAGCCCGGCGAGCCCTAGGCTCACCCCTCCACTTT.

CDR3 sequence: CAIRDRVDTEAFF. CDR3 DNA sequence: TGTGCCATCAGGGACAGGGTGGACACTGAAGCTTTCTTT. This chain connects TRBV10-3 to TRBJ1-1; TRBD1 matches at 8 bases. Per the germline V gene, CDR1 is ENHRY and CDR2 is SYGVKD. Unmatched junction bases numbered 3, after V lost 6 bases and J lost 3 bases. The CDR3 runs 13 residues.